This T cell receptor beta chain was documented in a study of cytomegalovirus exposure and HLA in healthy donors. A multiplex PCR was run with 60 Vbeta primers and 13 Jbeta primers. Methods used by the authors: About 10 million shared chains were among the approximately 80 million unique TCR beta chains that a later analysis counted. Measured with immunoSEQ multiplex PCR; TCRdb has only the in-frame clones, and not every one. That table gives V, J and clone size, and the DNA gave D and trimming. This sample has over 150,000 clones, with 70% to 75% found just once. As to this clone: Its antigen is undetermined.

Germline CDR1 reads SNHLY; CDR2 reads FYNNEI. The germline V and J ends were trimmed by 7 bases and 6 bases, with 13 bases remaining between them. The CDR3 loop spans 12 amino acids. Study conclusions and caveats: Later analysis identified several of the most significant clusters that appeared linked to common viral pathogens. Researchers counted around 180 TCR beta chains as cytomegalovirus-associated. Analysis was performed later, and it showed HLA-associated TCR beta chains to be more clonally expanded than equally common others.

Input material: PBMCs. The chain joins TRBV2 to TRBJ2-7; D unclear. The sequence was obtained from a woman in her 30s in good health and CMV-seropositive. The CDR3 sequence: CASNGPAREQYF. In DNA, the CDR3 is TGTGCCAGCAATGGGCCCGCCCGCGAGCAGTACTTC.